Presented here are 5 T cell receptor beta chains from one specimen sequenced in a study of naive and memory T cell subsets. General study results and limits: Possibly reflecting memory cells re-expressing CD45RA, a few larger clonotypes occurred in naive repertoires, especially CD8.

An equimolar mix of two oligonucleotides served as the beta constant-region primer for TRBC1 and TRBC2. The ligated cDNA underwent four PCR rounds using SP2 and nested alpha and beta constant-region primers. TCRdb re-analysed the UMI-ligation and nested PCR reads in MiXCR, keeping a single row per CDR3 protein. The sample consists of over 130,000 distinct CDR3 sequences, about 20% of them appearing once. These receptors' antigens are unknown. Sequenced: naive CD8+ T cells from blood. These receptors were taken from a human donor in good health.

V usage is TRBV2 and J usage is TRBJ2-5, with a tentative D call TRBD1 (5 bases). The germline V and J ends were trimmed by 7 bases and 0 bases, with 6 bases remaining between them. The CDR3 is 12 amino acids. Germline-derived CDR1 and CDR2 are SNHLY and FYNNEI. The CDR3 reads CASTQDQETQYF. Written as DNA, the CDR3 is TGTGCCAGCACACAGGACCAAGAGACCCAGTACTTC.

V gene TRBV29-1 combines with J gene TRBJ2-5; 11 bases line up with TRBD2. Per germline, CDR1 SQVTM and CDR2 ANQGSEA. The V and J ends lost 1 base and 5 bases, in that order; junction bases with no gene match: 9. The CDR3 runs 16 residues. The CDR3 sequence is CSVEGVGLAGGETQYF. CDR3 bases: TGCAGCGTTGAAGGAGTAGGGCTAGCGGGAGGCGAGACCCAGTACTTC.

The CDR3 sequence is CASSEGGGMRYEQYF. DNA of the CDR3: TGTGCCAGCAGTGAGGGCGGCGGAATGAGATACGAGCAGTACTTC. The genes are TRBV2 and TRBJ2-7; no definite D call. The CDR3 has 15 residues. V lost 3 bases, J lost 4 bases, and 16 bases lay in between. Germline V gene data show CDR1 as SNHLY and CDR2 as FYNNEI.

This clonotype was counted between two and nine times. V gene TRBV20-1 combines with J gene TRBJ1-1; 10 positions agree with TRBD1. CDR3 length: 14 residues. V gave up 5 bases and J gave up 5 bases; unmatched junction bases: 8. Germline V CDR1 and CDR2: DFQATT, SNEGSKA (reference sequence). DNA for the CDR3: TGCAGTGCTGGGGACAGGGGCGAGGAGACTGAAGCTTTCTTT. This sequence encodes CSAGDRGEETEAFF.

The CDR3 protein is CSVVVTSGYEQYF. In nucleotides, the CDR3 is TGCAGCGTTGTCGTAACTAGCGGGTACGAGCAGTACTTC. The chain carries TRBV29-1 and TRBJ2-7, with 9 bases aligning to TRBD2. Trimming cost V 4 bases and J 4 bases; bases outside gene matches: 5. The CDR3 is 13 residues long. The germline V gene has CDR1 SQVTM and CDR2 ANQGSEA.